The rows below give T cell receptor beta chains drawn from one sample of a study of blood T cell repertoires in COVID-19. TCRdb's copy holds only in-frame clones and misses some; the assay was immunoSEQ multiplex PCR. The sample consists of 130,000 to 150,000 clones, 75% to 85% of them appearing once. The sequencing input was peripheral blood. The receptors come from a man aged 65 to 85 who had recovered from COVID-19. Each CDR3 is given with its conserved first and last residue. D genes are given only for firm matches. The size entry is marked missing in some rows and otherwise reads once, few, many or a size class.

>TRBV5-6|TRBJ1-4|TRBD1|-
TGTGCCAGCAGCACCCAAGCGGGACAGGGACGAGAAAAACTGTTTTTT
CASSTQAGQGREKLFF
>TRBV20-1|TRBJ2-2|-|-
TGCAGTGCTAGTGTCGGGGGGCCGGACACCGGGGAGCTGTTTTTT
CSASVGGPDTGELFF
>TRBV5-8|TRBJ1-2|-|-
TGTGCCAGCAACCTTGGACAGTCAAAGACTGGCTACACCTTC
CASNLGQSKTGYTF
>TRBV19|TRBJ2-3|TRBD1|-
TGTGCCAGCCCCGGGGCAAAGGACAGGGGAACCTTCAGCACAGATACGCAGTATTTT
CASPGAKDRGTFSTDTQYF
>TRBV7-3|TRBJ2-2|-|few
TGTGCCAGCAGAAGGGGAGGGAACACCGGGGAGCTGTTTTTT
CASRRGGNTGELFF
>TRBV14|TRBJ2-2|TRBD2|-
TGTGCCAGCAGCCCAATTGGGCATGACCCGGGCGGGAGAGGGACCGGGGAGCTGTTTTTT
CASSPIGHDPGGRGTGELFF
>TRBV15|TRBJ1-5|-|-
TGTGCCACCAGCAGACAGGGTTATAGCAATCAGCCCCAGCATTTT
CATSRQGYSNQPQHF
>TRBV4-1|TRBJ2-1|TRBD2|few
TGCGCCAGCAGCCCTCTAGCGGGACTTTACAATGAGCAGTTCTTC
CASSPLAGLYNEQFF
>TRBV3-1/TRBV3-2|TRBJ2-3|TRBD2|-
TGTGCCAGCAGTCTGGCGGGAGGTTCGACAGATACGCAGTATTTT
CASSLAGGSTDTQYF
>TRBV10-3|TRBJ2-2|TRBD1|-
TGTGCCATCAGCGCCAGGACAGGGGGCATGACCGGGGAGCTGTTTTTT
CAISARTGGMTGELFF
>TRBV7-9|TRBJ2-7|-|-
TGTGCCAGCAGCTTAGGGACACCCTACGAGCAGTACTTC
CASSLGTPYEQYF
>TRBV28|TRBJ2-7|-|-
TGTGCCAGCAGCAATACGAGGACACTCTACGAGCAGTACTTC
CASSNTRTLYEQYF
>TRBV4-2|TRBJ2-1|TRBD2|-
TGTGCCAGCAGCCAAGGAGGGACTAGGAGTGAGCAGTTCTTC
CASSQGGTRSEQFF
>TRBV28|TRBJ1-4|TRBD1|-
TGTGCCAGCAGTACCAATCAAGGGACAGGGTCCTCCTGGGATGAAAAACTGTTTTTT
CASSTNQGTGSSWDEKLFF